The T cell receptor beta chain under discussion was sequenced for a study of blood T cell repertoires in COVID-19. Study overall: Sources were T cells, B-cell-depleted T cells, or PBMCs; the material itself was cDNA or gDNA.

The authors' processing: Reference gene primer amplification in the assay estimated nucleated cell counts. This table comes from immunoSEQ multiplex PCR, and its TCRdb copy is limited to in-frame clones, with some not included. That table furnishes V, J and clone size, whereas the DNA furnished D and trimming. Of some 70,000 clones in the sample, about four fifths are singletons; the top ten hold 4.5% to 5.5%. This clone was observed a handful of times. CDR1 and CDR2 from the germline V gene are GTSNPN and SVGIG (reference sequence). The CDR3 loop spans 15 amino acids. V dropped 0 bases and J dropped 2; count of bases not matched to a gene: 3.

The specimen was peripheral blood. The chain links TRBV30 to TRBJ1-4; 7 bases line up with TRBD1. The receptor was derived from a woman in her sixties with acute or convalescent COVID-19. The CDR3 protein is CAWSVEGATNEKLFF. The CDR3 region has the DNA TGTGCCTGGAGTGTAGAGGGGGCTACTAATGAAAAACTGTTTTTT.